This T cell receptor (beta chain) appears in the sequencing data of a study of blood T cell repertoires in COVID-19 (dated by TCRdb to between 2020 and 2021). For the study in its entirety: Samples from collaborators originated in the United States, Italy and Spain and spanned both the acute and convalescent phases of COVID-19. The prospective study material was composed of cDNA or gDNA derived from T cells, B-cell-depleted T cells, or PBMCs. Subjects who had been exposed to COVID-19, were actively infected with it, or had recovered from it provided the deeply sampled blood TCRbeta repertoires that made up the dataset. The repertoires were released in a freely available public database meant as a resource for research on the immune response to SARS-CoV-2. Samples came from the ongoing ImmuneRACE study (first 160 participants) plus 1,254 subjects from 6 global collaborators. Nearly every sample came with metadata listing a de-identified subject ID, COVID-19 status, age in years and sex. HLA class I and class II types, where available, came from metadata supplied by the sample provider rather than from assay-based typing. Results the study describes overall, beyond this receptor: Clinical and demographic metadata were provided uncurated, with the amount varying by source and participant.

In the case of this clone: It lacks a known antigen. No qualities accompany the bases; no much larger clone lies one base away.

The immunoSEQ Assay, a bias-controlled multiplex PCR, was used to amplify TCRbeta CDR3 regions from genomic DNA. In the original analysis: Nucleated cell counts per sample were estimated from amplification of reference gene primers within the assay. To quantify the absolute abundance of each unique TCRbeta CDR3 rearrangement, sequence reads were collapsed and filtered. Productive Simpson clonality was computed per sample as the square root of Simpson's diversity index over productive rearrangements. This is the immuneACCESS table as TCRdb keeps it, with only in-frame sequences that have V and J called. A part of the clones is gone; compared with another copy, unresolved V genes explain less than half, and the rest is unexplained. The DNA was the basis for D and trimming; V, J and clone size are from that table. The sample table records 250,000 to 300,000 clones; 65% to 90% of these occur just once. The top ten constitute roughly 5.3% of the sample.

Collaborating institutions collected whole blood in K2EDTA tubes following their own protocols. For TCRbeta analysis, collaborator samples were shipped as frozen whole blood, as isolated PBMCs, or as DNA extracted from either sample type. This receptor was obtained from a man aged 50 to 60 with active or convalescent COVID-19. The sequenced sample was peripheral blood.

The CDR3 amino acid sequence is: CASSQGHYGYEQYF. The nucleotide sequence reads as follows: TGTGCCAGCAGCCAAGGACATTATGGATACGAGCAGTACTTC. The V gene is TRBV14 and the J gene is TRBJ2-7; the D gene cannot be named for sure. V is reduced by 1 base and J by 4 bases, leaving a spacing of 11 bases between them. Reading from cysteine to phenylalanine, the CDR3 counts 14 amino acids. CDR3 DNA is the only sequence kept; it has 42 bases, read in frame from the first base. From the germline V gene, CDR1 is SGHDN and CDR2 is FVKESK.